Listed here are 24 T cell receptor beta chains from one sample, sequenced in a study of technical replicates of blood from several donors. Method: immunoSEQ multiplex PCR; TCRdb's copy keeps in-frame clones and lacks some. Seen here are 75,000 or so clones, over 90% observed once, and the top ten hold approximately 0.25%. The sequencing input was T cells isolated from PBMCs. The receptors shown here come from a human donor in good health.

This clone turned up a few times. The chain combines TRBV14 with TRBJ2-2; TRBD1 might be the D (5 bases). The CDR3 is 13 amino acids. Looked up from germline, CDR1 is SGHDN and CDR2 is FVKESK. Trimming removed 6 bases from V and 0 bases from J, with 5 bases in between. The CDR3 nucleotides are TGTGCCAGCAGGGACACGAACACCGGGGAGCTGTTTTTT. It codes for CASRDTNTGELFF. The variable domain in full, with the rest retrieved from reference TRBV14 and TRBJ2-2, is EAGVTQFPSHSVIEKGQTVTLRCDPISGHDNLYWYRRVMGKEIKFLLHFVKESKQDESGMPNNRFLAERTGGTYSTLKVQPAELEDSGVYFCASRDTNTGELFFGEGSRLTVL.

This clone occurred once. J is TRBJ2-2 and V is TRBV5-6; 7 positions match TRBD1. From germline, CDR1 is SGHDT and CDR2 YYEEEE. The CDR3 extends over 13 amino acids. V was pared by 5 bases and J by 5 bases, with 3 bases of the junction left unmatched. The CDR3 DNA reads as TGTGCCAGCAGTACAGGGGTAACCGGGGAGCTGTTTTTT. Translated, it gives CASSTGVTGELFF. Complete variable domain (other parts from reference TRBV5-6 and TRBJ2-2): DAGVTQSPTHLIKTRGQQVTLRCSPKSGHDTVSWYQQALGQGPQFIFQYYEEEERQRGNFPDRFSGHQFPNYSSELNVNALLLGDSALYLCASSTGVTGELFFGEGSRLTVL.

In its sample, this clone was seen once. The chain employs TRBV9 and TRBJ1-4; possibly TRBD1 for D (6 bases). CDR1 SGDLS and CDR2 YYNGEE come from the germline V gene. This CDR3 contains 16 residues. V lost 4 bases, J lost 7 bases, and 20 bases lay in between. The chain's CDR3 is CASSPTSGGRGEKLFF. The DNA of the CDR3 is TGTGCCAGCAGCCCGACCTCGGGGGGGCGGGGTGAAAAACTGTTTTTT. Filled out from reference TRBV9 and TRBJ1-4, the complete variable domain reads DSGVTQTPKHLITATGQRVTLRCSPRSGDLSVYWYQQSLDQGLQFLIQYYNGEERAKGNILERFSAQQFPDLHSELNLSSLELGDSALYFCASSPTSGGRGEKLFFGSGTQLSVL.

This chain joins TRBV7-9 and TRBJ1-2; 12 bases match TRBD1. Germline V gene sequence: CDR1 SEHNR, CDR2 FQNEAQ (reference sequence). The length of the CDR3 is 14 residues. V trimming: 7 bases; J trimming: 7 bases; junction bases outside the gene matches: 7. The CDR3 is CASTPGQGALGYTF. CDR3 nucleotide sequence: TGTGCCAGCACCCCGGGACAGGGGGCGCTTGGCTACACCTTC. Full variable domain (remainder filled in from reference TRBV7-9 and TRBJ1-2): DTGVSQNPRHKITKRGQNVTFRCDPISEHNRLYWYRQTLGQGPEFLTYFQNEAQLEKSRLLSDRFSAERPKGSFSTLEIQRTEQGDSAMYLCASTPGQGALGYTFGSGTRLTVV.

The V and J genes are TRBV11-2 and TRBJ1-2; D is possibly TRBD1 (6 bases). CDR3 length equals 14 residues. CDR1 SGHAT and CDR2 FQNNGV come from the germline V gene. The ends were cut back, 5 bases at V and 6 bases at J, with 16 bases in the middle. The CDR3: CASSKIRDKDGYTF. The DNA of the CDR3 is TGTGCCAGCAGCAAAATCCGGGACAAGGATGGCTACACCTTC.

The chain recombines TRBV5-1 with TRBJ1-3; D is uncertain. The germline CDR1 and CDR2 sequences are SGHRS and YFSETQ. The CDR3 runs to 15 residues. V was cut by 0 bases and J by 6 bases, with 13 bases left in between. This CDR3 reads CASSLGIRELNTIYF. For the CDR3, the DNA is TGCGCCAGCAGCTTGGGGATTCGGGAGTTAAACACCATATATTTT.

The chain couples TRBV4-1 to TRBJ1-5, with TRBD1 matching over 11 bases. This CDR3 region has 18 residues. The V and J ends lost 0 bases and 3 bases, in that order; junction bases with no gene match: 7. Per the germline V gene, CDR1 is MGHRA and CDR2 is YSYEKL. The CDR3 reads CASSQDVGQGVNNQPQHF. As DNA, the CDR3 is TGCGCCAGCAGCCAAGATGTGGGACAGGGGGTAAACAATCAGCCCCAGCATTTT.

This rearrangement joins TRBV9 to TRBJ2-5, with 9 bases matching TRBD1. Trimming removed 0 bases from V and 5 bases from J; junction bases left unmatched: 8. CDR3 size: 16 residues. In germline, CDR1 is SGDLS, CDR2 YYNGEE. In DNA, the CDR3 is TGTGCCAGCAGCGTAGAAGTCGGGACAGGGAGCGAGACCCAGTACTTC. Amino acids: CASSVEVGTGSETQYF.

V usage is TRBV5-6 and J usage is TRBJ1-1; possibly TRBD1 for D (6 bases). CDR1 is SGHDT, CDR2 YYEEEE, per germline. Trimming cost V 3 bases and J 4 bases, with 10 bases left between them. The CDR3 has 13 amino acids. In DNA, the CDR3 is TGTGCCAGCAGCTCCTCAGGGGTCACTGAAGCTTTCTTT. Translated, it gives CASSSSGVTEAFF.

V is TRBV25-1 and J is TRBJ2-7; 9 bases line up with TRBD2. V gave up 1 base and J gave up 7 bases; unmatched junction bases: 11. CDR1 and CDR2 from the germline V gene are MGHDK and SYGVNS. The CDR3 length is 16 residues. In DNA form, the CDR3 reads TGTGCCAGCAGTGAATTGACTAGCGGACTCCCTAGAGAGCAGTACTTC. Its translation: CASSELTSGLPREQYF.

DNA for the CDR3: TGTGCCAGCAGCTTAGCCCCCGGACAGGCCGGTTATGGCTACACCTTC. Translation gives CASSLAPGQAGYGYTF. The chain couples TRBV7-8 to TRBJ1-2; 7 bases are shared with TRBD1. With 0 bases clipped from V and 5 bases from J, the junction kept 9 bases outside the gene matches. CDR3 length: 16 residues. The V gene's germline CDR1 is SGHVS and CDR2 FQNEAQ.

The CDR3 coding sequence is TGCGCCAGCAGTGAAGGAAGCCGCGCCAGGTCCTACAATGAGCAGTTCTTC. Translating it yields CASSEGSRARSYNEQFF. This sequence joins TRBV5-1 and TRBJ2-1; no firm D call. The germline V and J ends were trimmed by 5 bases and 1 base, with 19 bases remaining between them. The CDR3 is 17 amino acids. Germline V gives CDR1 SGHRS, CDR2 YFSETQ.

V usage is TRBV13 and J usage is TRBJ1-1; 10 nucleotides agree with TRBD1. Germline CDR1 and CDR2: PRHDT and FYEKMQ (reference sequence). V shed 0 bases, J shed 6 bases, and the junction held 10 bases outside the gene matches. The CDR3 is 17 amino acids. The CDR3 DNA reads TGTGCCAGCAGCTTAGGTGTGACAGGGGGCATAGGAGCTGAAGCTTTCTTT. The encoded protein is CASSLGVTGGIGAEAFF.

The rearrangement joins TRBV27 to TRBJ2-7, with a possible D match to TRBD1 (6 bases). The ends were cut back, 7 bases at V and 1 base at J, with 14 bases in the middle. CDR3 length: 14 residues. Germline V gene sequence: CDR1 MNHEY, CDR2 SMNVEV (reference sequence). Here the CDR3 reads CASKNRDTSYEQYF. In DNA form, the CDR3 reads TGTGCCAGCAAAAACAGGGATACTTCCTACGAGCAGTACTTC.

The CDR3 DNA sequence: TGTGCCAGCAGCTTTCTAGACAGGGGGAACACTGAAGCTTTCTTT. Translation gives CASSFLDRGNTEAFF. This sequence joins TRBV5-6 and TRBJ1-1; 8 bases line up with TRBD1. V trimming: 2 bases; J trimming: 1 base; junction bases outside the gene matches: 4. Germline V gene sequence: CDR1 SGHDT, CDR2 YYEEEE. This CDR3 is 15 amino acids long.

About this clone: One junction end disagrees with the germline gene, perhaps due to a read error. The V and J genes are TRBV7-7 and TRBJ2-5, with D possibly TRBD1 on 7 matching bases. The CDR3 extends over 16 amino acids. Germline values: CDR1 SSHAT, CDR2 FNYEAQ (reference sequence). CDR3 DNA sequence: TGTGCTAGCAGCTTAGGAGGCGGAGGGGGCGGTGAGACCCAGTACTTC. Translation gives CASSLGGGGGGETQYF.

The chain uses TRBV28 and TRBJ2-5; possible D gene TRBD1, 5 bases. Per the germline V gene, CDR1 is MDHEN and CDR2 is SYDVKM. The ends were cut back, 3 bases at V and 3 bases at J, with 11 bases in the middle. This CDR3 comprises 14 residues. The CDR3 here is CASSFRQIKETQYF. The CDR3 region has the DNA TGTGCCAGCAGTTTTCGACAGATTAAAGAGACCCAGTACTTC.

J is TRBJ2-4 and V is TRBV28; TRBD2 agrees at 10 bases. The germline CDR1 and CDR2 sequences are MDHEN and SYDVKM. J lost 8 bases, V lost 3 bases, and 4 bases had no gene match. This CDR3 comprises 14 residues. The CDR3 DNA reads as TGTGCCAGCAGTTTGGCTAGCGGGAGATACATTCAGTACTTC. It translates to CASSLASGRYIQYF.

The chain employs TRBV30 and TRBJ2-7; perhaps TRBD1 as D (6 bases). The CDR3 spans 17 residues. Looked up from germline, CDR1 is GTSNPN and CDR2 is SVGIG (reference sequence). The germline V and J ends were trimmed by 0 bases and 2 bases, with 20 bases remaining between them. The CDR3, as DNA: TGTGCCTGGAGTGTACGCTCCCGGGACACGTACCCCTACGAGCAGTACTTC. Amino acids: CAWSVRSRDTYPYEQYF.

The V and J genes are TRBV5-1 and TRBJ2-7, with TRBD2 as a possible D gene (6 bases). Germline V lookup: CDR1 SGHRS, CDR2 YFSETQ. Trimming left V 4 bases short and J 6 bases short, with 17 bases between. The CDR3 has 14 residues. CDR3 nucleotide sequence: TGCGCCAGCAGCCCCACCGGGGGTGCGGGCGAGCAGTACTTC. The encoded protein is CASSPTGGAGEQYF.

The rearrangement joins TRBV27 to TRBJ2-1; TRBD2 is a possible D gene (5 bases). V lost 6 bases, J lost 6 bases, and 12 bases lay in between. Germline CDR1 and CDR2: MNHEY and SMNVEV (reference sequence). The CDR3 has 13 amino acids. CDR3 sequence reads: CASSGGQGNEQFF. CDR3 DNA sequence: TGTGCCAGCAGCGGAGGTCAAGGCAATGAGCAGTTCTTC.

CDR3 DNA: TGTGCCAGCAGTTATCAAGGAGGACGCACAGATACGCAGTATTTT. This codes for CASSYQGGRTDTQYF. The chain uses TRBV6-5 and TRBJ2-3; TRBD2 is a possible D gene (5 bases). The ends were cut back, 3 bases at V and 1 base at J, with 11 bases in the middle. CDR3 size: 15 residues. Looked up from germline, CDR1 is MNHEY and CDR2 is SVGAGI.

This chain's CDR3 is CASSLAFAGELFF. The CDR3, as DNA: TGTGCCAGCAGCTTAGCATTCGCCGGGGAGCTGTTTTTT. J is TRBJ2-2 and V is TRBV7-2; D call uncertain. The germline V gene encodes CDR1 SGHTA and CDR2 FQGNSA. The V end lost 0 bases, the J end lost 6 bases, and 5 bases lay between the germline ends. This CDR3 spans 13 amino acids.

This CDR3 reads CASRGDATNEKLFF. CDR3 DNA: TGTGCCTCTCGGGGGGATGCAACTAATGAAAAACTGTTTTTT. V gene TRBV6-5 combines with J gene TRBJ1-4; D is perhaps TRBD1 (5 bases). The germline CDR1 and CDR2 sequences are MNHEY and SVGAGI. This CDR3 is built from 14 residues. V was shortened by 11 bases and J by 0 bases, with 13 bases between the two germline ends.